This TCR beta chain originates from a study of identical twins. General study results and limits: Analyses based on zero insertions could be partly confounded by invariant MAIT and iNKT cells. Out-of-frame alpha sequences shared between twins exhibited an excess of low generation probability.

TCRdb redid the calling of the 5' RACE reads with MiXCR, one entry per CDR3 protein. The top ten clones hold 0.4% to 0.55% of a sample with around 450,000 distinct CDR3 sequences, 12% to 15% of them seen once. Looked up from germline, CDR1 is WNHNN and CDR2 is SYGVQD (reference sequence). The length of the CDR3 is 12 residues. This clonotype was picked up a small number of times. No antigen is known for it. One junction end disagrees with the germline gene, perhaps due to a read error. These data were likewise used in another study, on yellow fever vaccine responses in identical twins.

The clonotype was recovered from a woman under 30 in good health. The chain joins TRBV10-1 to TRBJ2-3; a possible D gene is TRBD1 (6 bases). Sample: CD4+ T cells sorted from blood. In DNA form, the CDR3 reads TGCGCCAGCATTGAGGACTCTCAAAACAGGGATTTT. As protein: CASIEDSQNRDF.